This TCR beta chain was retrieved from a study of cytomegalovirus exposure and HLA in healthy donors. PCR used 60 Vbeta primers and 13 Jbeta primers. The protocol was immunoSEQ multiplex PCR, while the TCRdb copy is restricted to in-frame clones and leaves out a portion. The profile shows more than 140,000 clones, 60% to 80% of them singletons. This CDR3 is 14 amino acids long. V lost 0 bases and J lost 4; bases outside the gene matches: 3. Looked up from germline, CDR1 is GTSNPN and CDR2 is SVGIG (reference sequence). This chain joins TRBV30 and TRBJ1-5, with 7 positions matching TRBD1. This receptor was obtained from a male donor in good health and CMV-seronegative. What was sequenced was PBMCs. For the CDR3, the DNA is TGTGCCTGGAGTGTTGGGACAGTGAATCAGCCCCAGCATTTT. Translating it yields CAWSVGTVNQPQHF.